The following is a TCR beta chain sequence with its context. The target antigen is unknown. This sample was included in a study of PD-1 blockade in classical Hodgkin lymphoma. Study observations and caveats: The diversity seen at baseline in complete responders resembled that of newly diagnosed patients. Lower baseline TCR diversity was reported for newly diagnosed patients than for healthy donors. Exclusion removed patients who began nivolumab under 1 year after ASCT.

Autologous stem cell transplantation was followed by relapse in every patient, and brentuximab vedotin exposure varied. Produced via immunoSEQ multiplex PCR; TCRdb's table is partial and in-frame only. The sample records about 97,000 clones, approximately 88% being singletons. Trimming pared 4 bases from V and 7 bases from J, leaving 14 bases between. Germline values: CDR1 MNHNS, CDR2 SASEGT. The CDR3 has 14 residues. The clonotype originates from a human donor with classical Hodgkin lymphoma. The sample was peripheral blood mononuclear cells (PBMCs), taken at baseline. The rearrangement links TRBV6-1 to TRBJ1-5; possible D gene TRBD1, 6 bases. The CDR3 sequence is CASSVQGLVQPQHF. In nucleotides, the CDR3 is TGTGCCAGCAGTGTACAGGGCCTCGTACAGCCCCAGCATTTT.